This T cell receptor beta chain is drawn from a study of blood T cells in healthy people across ages. General study findings and limits: The authors considered diversity estimates from one million T cells to be underestimates. Both naive CD4+ cell counts and diversity were greater in long-lived donors than in aged donors.

Russia was home to the donors, healthy Caucasian individuals aged about 6 to 90. This clonotype appeared a few times. Antigen specificity is unknown. Next came a second PCR, run for about 7 to 12 cycles, which used a sample-barcoded 5' primer along with a J-beta primer mix. Paired-end reads containing CDR3 totaled no fewer than 3 million for each sample. TCRdb used MiXCR to reprocess the 5' RACE reads, holding one entry per CDR3 protein. The table has a few hundred thousand distinct CDR3 sequences, 27% seen once. Germline V lookup: CDR1 SGHRS, CDR2 YFSETQ. The V gene lost 1 base and the J gene lost 2 bases, with 9 bases spanning the gap. The CDR3 contains 14 residues.

Sequencing was performed on blood. This sequence joins TRBV5-1 and TRBJ2-5; the D gene is possibly TRBD2 (5 bases). This TCR was sampled from a woman aged 70-85 years in good health. DNA of the CDR3: TGCGCCAGCAGCTTGAGTACGGGGCAAGAGACCCAGTACTTC. This sequence encodes CASSLSTGQETQYF.